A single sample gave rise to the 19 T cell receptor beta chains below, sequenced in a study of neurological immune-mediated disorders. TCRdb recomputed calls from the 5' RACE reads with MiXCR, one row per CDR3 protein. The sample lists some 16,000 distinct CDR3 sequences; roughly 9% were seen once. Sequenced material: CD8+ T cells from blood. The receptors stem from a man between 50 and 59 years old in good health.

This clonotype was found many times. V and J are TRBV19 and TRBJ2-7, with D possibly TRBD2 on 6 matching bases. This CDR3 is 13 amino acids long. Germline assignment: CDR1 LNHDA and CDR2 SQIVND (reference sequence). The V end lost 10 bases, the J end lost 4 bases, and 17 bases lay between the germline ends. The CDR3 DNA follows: TGTGCCACTAGCGCAGGGCCCTGGTACGAGCAGTACTTC. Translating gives CATSAGPWYEQYF. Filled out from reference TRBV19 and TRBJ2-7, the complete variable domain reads DGGITQSPKYLFRKEGQNVTLSCEQNLNHDAMYWYRQDPGQGLRLIYYSQIVNDFQKGDIAEGYSVSREKKESFPLTVTSAQKNPTAFYLCATSAGPWYEQYFGPGTRLTVT.

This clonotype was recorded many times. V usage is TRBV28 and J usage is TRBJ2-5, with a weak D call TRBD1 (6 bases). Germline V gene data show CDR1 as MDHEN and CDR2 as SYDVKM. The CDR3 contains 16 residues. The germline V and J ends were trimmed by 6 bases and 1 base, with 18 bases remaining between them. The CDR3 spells CASRQPFTGIQETQYF. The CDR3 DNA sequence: TGTGCCAGCAGGCAGCCCTTCACAGGGATCCAAGAGACCCAGTACTTC.

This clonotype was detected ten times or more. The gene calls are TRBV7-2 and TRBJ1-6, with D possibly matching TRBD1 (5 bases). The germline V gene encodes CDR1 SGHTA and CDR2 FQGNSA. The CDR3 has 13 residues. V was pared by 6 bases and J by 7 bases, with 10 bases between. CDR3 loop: CASRGDGNSPLHF. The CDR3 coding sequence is TGTGCCAGCAGGGGGGACGGAAATTCACCCCTCCACTTT.

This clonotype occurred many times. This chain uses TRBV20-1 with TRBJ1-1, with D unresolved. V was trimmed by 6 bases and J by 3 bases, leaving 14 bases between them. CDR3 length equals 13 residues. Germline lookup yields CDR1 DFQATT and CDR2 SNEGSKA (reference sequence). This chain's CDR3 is CSAAGVEDTEAFF. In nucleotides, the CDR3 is TGCAGTGCGGCCGGGGTGGAGGACACTGAAGCTTTCTTT.

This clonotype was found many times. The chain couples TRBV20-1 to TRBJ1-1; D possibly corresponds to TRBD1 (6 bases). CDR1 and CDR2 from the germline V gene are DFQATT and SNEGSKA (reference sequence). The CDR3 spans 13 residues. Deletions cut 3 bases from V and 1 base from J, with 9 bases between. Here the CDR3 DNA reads TGCAGTGCTAGTCCAGGGGAGAACACTGAAGCTTTCTTT. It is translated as CSASPGENTEAFF.

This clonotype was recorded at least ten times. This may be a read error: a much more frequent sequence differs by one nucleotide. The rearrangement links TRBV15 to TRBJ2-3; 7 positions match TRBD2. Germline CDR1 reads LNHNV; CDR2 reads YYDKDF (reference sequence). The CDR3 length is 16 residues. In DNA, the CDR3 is TGTGTCACCAGCAGAGATCTCCTAGCGGGCACAGATACGCAGTATTTT. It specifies CVTSRDLLAGTDTQYF.

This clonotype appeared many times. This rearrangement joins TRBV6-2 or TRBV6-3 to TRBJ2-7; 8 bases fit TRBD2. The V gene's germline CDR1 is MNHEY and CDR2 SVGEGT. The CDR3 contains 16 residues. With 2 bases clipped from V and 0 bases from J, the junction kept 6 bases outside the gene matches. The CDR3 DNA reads TGTGCCAGCAGTTACGATCGGCTAGCGGGCTCCTACGAGCAGTACTTC. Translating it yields CASSYDRLAGSYEQYF.

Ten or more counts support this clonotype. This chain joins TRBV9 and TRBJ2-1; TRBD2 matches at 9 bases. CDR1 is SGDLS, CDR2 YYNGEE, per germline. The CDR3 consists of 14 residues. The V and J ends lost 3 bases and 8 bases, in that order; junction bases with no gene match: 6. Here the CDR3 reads CASSAGLAWDEQFF. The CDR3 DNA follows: TGTGCCAGCAGCGCAGGACTAGCGTGGGATGAGCAGTTCTTC.

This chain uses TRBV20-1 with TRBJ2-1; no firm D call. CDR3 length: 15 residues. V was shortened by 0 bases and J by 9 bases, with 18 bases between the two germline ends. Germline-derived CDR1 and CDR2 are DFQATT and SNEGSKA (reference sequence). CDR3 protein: CSARDPLGRASEQFF. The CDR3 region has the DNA TGCAGTGCTAGAGACCCGCTAGGAAGGGCGAGTGAGCAGTTCTTC.

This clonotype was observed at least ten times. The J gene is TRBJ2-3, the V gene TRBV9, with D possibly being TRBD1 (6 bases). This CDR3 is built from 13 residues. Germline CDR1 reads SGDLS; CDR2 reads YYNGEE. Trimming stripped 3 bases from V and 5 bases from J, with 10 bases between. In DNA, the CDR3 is TGTGCCAGCAGCGGGGACATTAGAGATACGCAGTATTTT. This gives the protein CASSGDIRDTQYF. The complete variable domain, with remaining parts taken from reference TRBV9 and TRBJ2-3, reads DSGVTQTPKHLITATGQRVTLRCSPRSGDLSVYWYQQSLDQGLQFLIQYYNGEERAKGNILERFSAQQFPDLHSELNLSSLELGDSALYFCASSGDIRDTQYFGPGTRLTVL.

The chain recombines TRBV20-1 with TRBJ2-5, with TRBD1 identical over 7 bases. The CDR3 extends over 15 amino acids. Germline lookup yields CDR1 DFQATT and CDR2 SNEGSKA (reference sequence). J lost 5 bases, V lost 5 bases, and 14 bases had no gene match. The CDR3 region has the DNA TGCAGTGCTCGACGGGCCCCGGTACAGGGGGAGACCCAGTACTTC. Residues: CSARRAPVQGETQYF.

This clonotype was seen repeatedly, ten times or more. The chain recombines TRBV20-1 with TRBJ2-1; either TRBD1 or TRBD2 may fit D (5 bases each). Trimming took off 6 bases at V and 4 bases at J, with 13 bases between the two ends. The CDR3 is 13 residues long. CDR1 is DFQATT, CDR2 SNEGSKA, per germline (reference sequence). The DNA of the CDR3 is TGCAGTGCATCGACCGGGGCTTACAATGAGCAGTTCTTC. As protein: CSASTGAYNEQFF.

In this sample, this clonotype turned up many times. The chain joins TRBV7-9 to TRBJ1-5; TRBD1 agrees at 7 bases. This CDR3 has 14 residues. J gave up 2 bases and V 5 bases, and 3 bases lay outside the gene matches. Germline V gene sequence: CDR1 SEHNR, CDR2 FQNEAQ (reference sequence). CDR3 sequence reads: CASSPGGGNQPQHF. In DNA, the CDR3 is TGTGCCAGCAGCCCAGGGGGTGGCAATCAGCCCCAGCATTTT.

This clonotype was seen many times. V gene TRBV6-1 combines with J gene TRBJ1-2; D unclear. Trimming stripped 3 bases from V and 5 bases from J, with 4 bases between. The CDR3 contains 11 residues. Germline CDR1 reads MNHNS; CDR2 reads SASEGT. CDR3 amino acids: CASSEGYGYTF. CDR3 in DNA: TGTGCCAGCAGTGAGGGATATGGCTACACCTTC.

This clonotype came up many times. The CDR3 is CASSLAGQGTYEQYF. The CDR3 DNA reads TGTGCCAGCAGCTTAGCAGGGCAGGGAACCTACGAGCAGTACTTC. The rearrangement joins TRBV7-9 to TRBJ2-7; tentative D call: TRBD1 (5 bases). The germline gives CDR1 SEHNR, CDR2 FQNEAQ (reference sequence). The CDR3 extends over 15 amino acids. Trimming removed 0 bases at V and 2 bases at J, with 11 bases between. Combining the CDR3 with reference TRBV7-9 and TRBJ2-7 gives the whole variable domain DTGVSQNPRHKITKRGQNVTFRCDPISEHNRLYWYRQTLGQGPEFLTYFQNEAQLEKSRLLSDRFSAERPKGSFSTLEIQRTEQGDSAMYLCASSLAGQGTYEQYFGPGTRLTVT.

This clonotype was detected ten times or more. This CDR3 reads CSVLTAGLAGVGETQYF. In DNA, the CDR3 is TGCAGCGTCCTCACGGCGGGGCTAGCGGGAGTAGGTGAGACCCAGTACTTC. The chain carries TRBV29-1 and TRBJ2-5; 10 nucleotides agree with TRBD2. Germline CDR1 and CDR2: SQVTM and ANQGSEA. The CDR3 extends over 17 amino acids. After removal of 6 bases from V and 5 bases from J, the junction contained 18 bases not matched to a gene.

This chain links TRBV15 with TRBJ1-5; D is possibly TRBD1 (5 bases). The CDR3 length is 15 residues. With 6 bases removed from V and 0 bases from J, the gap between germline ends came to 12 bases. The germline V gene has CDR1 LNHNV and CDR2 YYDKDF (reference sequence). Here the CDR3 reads CATSGTSGSNQPQHF. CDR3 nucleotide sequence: TGTGCCACCAGTGGGACCTCGGGTAGCAATCAGCCCCAGCATTTT.

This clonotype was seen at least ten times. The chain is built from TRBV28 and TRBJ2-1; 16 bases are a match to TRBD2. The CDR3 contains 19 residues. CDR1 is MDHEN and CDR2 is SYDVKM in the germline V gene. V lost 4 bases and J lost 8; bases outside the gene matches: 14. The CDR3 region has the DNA TGTGCCAGCAGTTCGCCGCCTGGGACTAGCGGGAGGGCCGTCCATGAGCAGTTCTTC. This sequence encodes CASSSPPGTSGRAVHEQFF.

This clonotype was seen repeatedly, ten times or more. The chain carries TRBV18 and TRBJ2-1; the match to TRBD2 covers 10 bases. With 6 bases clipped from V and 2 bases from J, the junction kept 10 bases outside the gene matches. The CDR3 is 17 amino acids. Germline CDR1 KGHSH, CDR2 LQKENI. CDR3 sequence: CASSPYLAGEAYNEQFF. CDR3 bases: TGTGCCAGCTCTCCGTACCTAGCGGGAGAAGCCTACAATGAGCAGTTCTTC.